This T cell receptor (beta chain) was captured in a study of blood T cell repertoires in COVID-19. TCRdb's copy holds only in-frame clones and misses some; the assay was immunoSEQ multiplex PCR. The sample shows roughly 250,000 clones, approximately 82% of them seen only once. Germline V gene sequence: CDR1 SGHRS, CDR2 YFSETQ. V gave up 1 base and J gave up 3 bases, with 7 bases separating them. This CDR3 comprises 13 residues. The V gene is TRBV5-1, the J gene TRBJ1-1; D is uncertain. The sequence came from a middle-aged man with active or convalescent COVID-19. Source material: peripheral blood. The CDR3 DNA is TGCGCCAGCAGCTTGAGTCAGGACACTGAAGCTTTCTTT. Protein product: CASSLSQDTEAFF.